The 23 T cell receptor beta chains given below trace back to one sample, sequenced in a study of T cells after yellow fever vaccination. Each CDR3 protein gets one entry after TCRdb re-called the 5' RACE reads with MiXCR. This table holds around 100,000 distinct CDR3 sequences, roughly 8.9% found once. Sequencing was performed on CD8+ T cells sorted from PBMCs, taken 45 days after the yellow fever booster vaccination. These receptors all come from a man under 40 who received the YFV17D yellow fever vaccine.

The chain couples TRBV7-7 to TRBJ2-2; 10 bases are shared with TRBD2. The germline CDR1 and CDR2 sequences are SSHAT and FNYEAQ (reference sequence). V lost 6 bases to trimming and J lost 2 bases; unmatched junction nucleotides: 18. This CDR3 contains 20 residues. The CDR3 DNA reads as TGTGCCAGCAGTCCGACGACCCTACCCTTAGCGGGAGGAAACACCGGGGAGCTGTTTTTT. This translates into CASSPTTLPLAGGNTGELFF.

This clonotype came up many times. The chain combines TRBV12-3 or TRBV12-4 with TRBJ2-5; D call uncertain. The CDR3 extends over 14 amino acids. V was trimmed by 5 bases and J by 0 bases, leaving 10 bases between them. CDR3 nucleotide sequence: TGTGCCAGCAGTCTACTCGCGGACCAAGAGACCCAGTACTTC. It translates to CASSLLADQETQYF.

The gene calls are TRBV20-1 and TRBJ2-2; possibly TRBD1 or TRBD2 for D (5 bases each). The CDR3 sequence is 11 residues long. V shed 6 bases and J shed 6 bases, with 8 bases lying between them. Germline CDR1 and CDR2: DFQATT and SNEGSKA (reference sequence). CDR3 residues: CSAPGPGELFF. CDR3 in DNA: TGCAGTGCCCCGGGACCCGGGGAGCTGTTTTTT.

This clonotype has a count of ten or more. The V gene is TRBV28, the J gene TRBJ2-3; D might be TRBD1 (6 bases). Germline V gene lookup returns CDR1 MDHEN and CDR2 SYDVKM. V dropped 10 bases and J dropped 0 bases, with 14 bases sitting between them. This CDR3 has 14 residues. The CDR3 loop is CAIQGWASTDTQYF. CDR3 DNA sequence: TGTGCCATACAGGGATGGGCAAGCACAGATACGCAGTATTTT.

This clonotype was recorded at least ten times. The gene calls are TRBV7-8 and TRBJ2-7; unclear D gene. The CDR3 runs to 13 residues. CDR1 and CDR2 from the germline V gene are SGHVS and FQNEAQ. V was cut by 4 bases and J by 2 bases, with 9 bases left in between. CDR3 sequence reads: CASSSDWAYEQYF. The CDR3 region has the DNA TGTGCCAGCAGCTCTGACTGGGCCTACGAGCAGTACTTC.

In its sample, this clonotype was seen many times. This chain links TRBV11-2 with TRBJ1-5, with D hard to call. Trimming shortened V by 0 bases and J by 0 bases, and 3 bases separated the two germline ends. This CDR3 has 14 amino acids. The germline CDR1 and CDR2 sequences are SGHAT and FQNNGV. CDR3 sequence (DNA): TGTGCCAGCAGCTTAGAGAGTAGCAATCAGCCCCAGCATTTT. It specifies CASSLESSNQPQHF.

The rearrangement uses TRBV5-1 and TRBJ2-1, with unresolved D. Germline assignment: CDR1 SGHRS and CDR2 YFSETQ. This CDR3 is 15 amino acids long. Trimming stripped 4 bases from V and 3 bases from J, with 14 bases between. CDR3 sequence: CASSTMGDSYNEQFF. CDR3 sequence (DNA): TGCGCCAGCAGCACGATGGGTGATAGCTACAATGAGCAGTTCTTC.

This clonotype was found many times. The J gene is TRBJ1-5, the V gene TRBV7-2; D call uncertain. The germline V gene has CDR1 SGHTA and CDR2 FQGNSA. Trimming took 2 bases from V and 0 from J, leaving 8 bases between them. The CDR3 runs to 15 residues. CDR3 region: CASSLRLDSNQPQHF. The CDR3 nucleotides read TGTGCCAGCAGCTTAAGGCTGGATAGCAATCAGCCCCAGCATTTT.

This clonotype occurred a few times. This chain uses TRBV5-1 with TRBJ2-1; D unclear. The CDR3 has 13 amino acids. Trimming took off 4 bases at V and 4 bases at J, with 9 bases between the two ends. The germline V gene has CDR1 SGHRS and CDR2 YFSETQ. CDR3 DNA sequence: TGCGCCAGCAGCAATGGGATTTACAATGAGCAGTTCTTC. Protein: CASSNGIYNEQFF.

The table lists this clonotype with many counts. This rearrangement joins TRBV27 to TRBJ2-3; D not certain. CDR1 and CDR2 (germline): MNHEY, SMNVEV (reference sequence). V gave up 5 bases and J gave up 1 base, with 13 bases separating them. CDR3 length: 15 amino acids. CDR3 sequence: CASSPSLLGTDTQYF. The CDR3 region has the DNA TGTGCCAGCAGTCCCTCCCTGTTAGGCACAGATACGCAGTATTTT.

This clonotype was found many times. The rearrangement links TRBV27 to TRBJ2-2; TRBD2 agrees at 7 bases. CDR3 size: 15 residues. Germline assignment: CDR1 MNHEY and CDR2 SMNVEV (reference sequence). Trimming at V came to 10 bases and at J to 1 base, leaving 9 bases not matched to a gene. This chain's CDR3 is CATRRSGVNTGELFF. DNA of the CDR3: TGTGCCACCAGACGAAGCGGGGTGAACACCGGGGAGCTGTTTTTT.

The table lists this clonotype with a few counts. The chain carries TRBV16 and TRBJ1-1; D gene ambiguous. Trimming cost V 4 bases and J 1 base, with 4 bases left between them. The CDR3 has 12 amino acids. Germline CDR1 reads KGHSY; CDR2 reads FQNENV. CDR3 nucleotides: TGTGCCAGCAGCCCCGCGAACACTGAAGCTTTCTTT. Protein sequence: CASSPANTEAFF.

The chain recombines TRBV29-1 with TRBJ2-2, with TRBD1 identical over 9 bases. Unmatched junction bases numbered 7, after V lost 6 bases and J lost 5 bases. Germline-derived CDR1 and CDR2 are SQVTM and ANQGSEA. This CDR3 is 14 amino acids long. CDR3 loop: CSVADRGGTGELFF. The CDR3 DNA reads TGCAGCGTGGCAGACAGGGGGGGTACCGGGGAGCTGTTTTTT.

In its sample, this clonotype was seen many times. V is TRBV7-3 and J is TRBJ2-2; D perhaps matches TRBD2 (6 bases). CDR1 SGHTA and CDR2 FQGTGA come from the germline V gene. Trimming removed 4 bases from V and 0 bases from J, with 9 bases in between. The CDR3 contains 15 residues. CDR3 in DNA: TGTGCCAGCAGCTCGGCGGGAACGAACACCGGGGAGCTGTTTTTT. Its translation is CASSSAGTNTGELFF.

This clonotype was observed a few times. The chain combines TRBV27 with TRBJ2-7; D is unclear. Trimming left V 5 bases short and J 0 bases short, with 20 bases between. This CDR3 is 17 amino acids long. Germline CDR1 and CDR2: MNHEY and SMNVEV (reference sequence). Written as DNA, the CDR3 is TGTGCCAGCAGTAACGGGCTTTCTATTTTCAGCTCCTACGAGCAGTACTTC. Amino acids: CASSNGLSIFSSYEQYF.

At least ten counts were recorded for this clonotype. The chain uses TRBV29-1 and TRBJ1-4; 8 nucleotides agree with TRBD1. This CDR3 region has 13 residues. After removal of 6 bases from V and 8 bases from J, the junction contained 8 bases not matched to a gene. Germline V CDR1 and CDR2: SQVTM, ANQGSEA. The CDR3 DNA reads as TGCAGCGTACCCGACAGGGGTGTCGAAAAACTGTTTTTT. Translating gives CSVPDRGVEKLFF.

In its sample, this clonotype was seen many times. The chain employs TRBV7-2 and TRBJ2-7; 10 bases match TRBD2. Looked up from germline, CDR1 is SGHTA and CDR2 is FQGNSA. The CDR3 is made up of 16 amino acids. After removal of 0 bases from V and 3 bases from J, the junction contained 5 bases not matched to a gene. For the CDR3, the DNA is TGTGCCAGCAGCTTAGCGCCTAGCGGGAGTGGCTACGAGCAGTACTTC. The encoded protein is CASSLAPSGSGYEQYF.

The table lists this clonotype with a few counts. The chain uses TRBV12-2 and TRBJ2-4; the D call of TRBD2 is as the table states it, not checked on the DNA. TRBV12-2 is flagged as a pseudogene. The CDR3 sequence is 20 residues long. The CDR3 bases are TGTGCAAGTCGCCCTGGAAGGGCAGAGCCGCTTAGGTTGGCCAAAAACATTCAGTACTTC. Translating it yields CASRPGRAEPLRLAKNIQYF.

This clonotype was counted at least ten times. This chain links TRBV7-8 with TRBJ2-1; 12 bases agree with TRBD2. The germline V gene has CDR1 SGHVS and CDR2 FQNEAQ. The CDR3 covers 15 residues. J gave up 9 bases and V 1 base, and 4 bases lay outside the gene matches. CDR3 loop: CASSLGTSGMSEQFF. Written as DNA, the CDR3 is TGTGCCAGCAGCTTAGGGACTAGCGGGATGAGTGAGCAGTTCTTC.

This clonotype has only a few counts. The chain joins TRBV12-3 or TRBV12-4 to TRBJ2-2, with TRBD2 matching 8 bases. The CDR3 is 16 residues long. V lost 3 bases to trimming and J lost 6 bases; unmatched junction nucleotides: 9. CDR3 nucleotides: TGTGCCAGCAGTTTTTGGAGCGGGAGTACTCCCGGGGAGCTGTTTTTT. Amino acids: CASSFWSGSTPGELFF.

The CDR3 nucleotides read TGTGCCTGGAGTCCTTCTGGGGCCAACGTCCTGACTTTC. Encoded protein: CAWSPSGANVLTF. The V call is TRBV30, the J call TRBJ2-6; D is unresolved. Germline CDR1 and CDR2: GTSNPN and SVGIG (reference sequence). Trimming removed 2 bases from V and 1 base from J, with 3 bases in between. The CDR3 is made up of 13 amino acids.

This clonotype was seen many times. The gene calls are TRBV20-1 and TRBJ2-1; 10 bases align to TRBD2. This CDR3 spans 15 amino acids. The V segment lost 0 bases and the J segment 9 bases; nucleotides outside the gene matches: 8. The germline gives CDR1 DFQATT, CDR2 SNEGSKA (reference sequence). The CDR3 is CSARDRASGRIEQFF. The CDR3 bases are TGCAGTGCTAGAGATCGGGCTAGCGGGAGAATTGAGCAGTTCTTC.

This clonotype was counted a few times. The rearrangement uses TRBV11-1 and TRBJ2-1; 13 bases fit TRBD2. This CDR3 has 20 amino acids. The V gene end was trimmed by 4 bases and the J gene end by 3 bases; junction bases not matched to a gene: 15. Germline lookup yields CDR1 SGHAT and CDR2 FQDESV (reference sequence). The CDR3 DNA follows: TGTGCCAGCAGCTACCCGACTAGCGGGAGGCCGTCCCGACTCTACAATGAGCAGTTCTTC. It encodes CASSYPTSGRPSRLYNEQFF.